The present TCR beta chain was sequenced within a study of regulatory T cells in long-lasting Graves disease. Study information: Graves' patients who were just diagnosed had used antithyroid drugs for under 3 months. The study, taken as a whole, reports: Patients with persistent disease showed a bias toward TRBV28, TRBJ1-2 and TRBJ2-5.

As for time point: newly diagnosed GD, antithyroid drugs for less than 3 months. RNA from PBMCs was the source of the TCR library. The CDR3 loop spans 12 amino acids. Germline V lookup: CDR1 GTSNPN, CDR2 SVGIG (reference sequence). V was shortened by 5 bases and J by 5 bases, with 11 bases between the two germline ends. Library construction for TCR beta used iRepertoire HTBI primers and Arm-PCR of CDR3 regions. TCRdb recomputed calls from the multiplex PCR reads with MiXCR, one row per CDR3 protein. The sample holds approximately 470,000 distinct CDR3 sequences, 15% to 20% seen once. Comments on this clonotype: Its antigen is currently unknown. A much larger clone lies one base from this, so it may be a read error.

These data also formed part of another study, on T cells in Graves' hyperthyroidism and ophthalmopathy. As that report states: Blood also held most thyroid clonotypes expanded beyond 0.001. From stable hyperthyroidism, ophthalmopathy was separated by a 13 V-J model.

Here the sequenced sample was peripheral blood mononuclear cells (PBMCs), taken at new diagnosis, from a patient treated with antithyroid drugs. The V gene is TRBV30, the J gene TRBJ2-3; no clear D. This sequence was found in a man in his forties with Graves disease. In nucleotides, the CDR3 is TGTGCCTGGGTTGCGTTAAAAGATACGCAGTATTTT. Amino acids: CAWVALKDTQYF.